This is a list of T cell receptor beta chains from one sample in a study of T cell clones after liver transplantation. The protocol was immunoSEQ multiplex PCR, while the TCRdb copy is restricted to in-frame clones and leaves out a portion. The sample includes about 16,000 clones, around 90% seen only once; the top ten take more than 45%. Sequences were derived from CD8+ T cells from blood, sampled before liver transplant. The receptors here all came from a human donor who received a liver transplant. Both conserved end residues are part of each CDR3. The D gene is left open where the match is weak. Not every row has a clone size; where given, it reads once, few, many or a size class.

>.|TRBD2|TRBV7-2|TRBJ2-1
TGTGCCAGCAGCTGGTGGACTAGCGGATCCTACAATGAGCAGTTCTTC
CASSWWTSGSYNEQFF
>.|.|TRBV19|TRBJ2-6
TGTGCCAGTAGTAGATTTGGGCCGGCTGGGGCCAACGTCCTGACTTTC
CASSRFGPAGANVLTF
>.|.|TRBV19|TRBJ2-2
TGTGCCAGTACCAGGACTGCGAACACCGGGGAGCTGTTTTTT
CASTRTANTGELFF
>.|.|TRBV13|TRBJ2-2
TGTGCCAGCAGCTTAGGGGCTGGGCGGGAGCTGTTTTTT
CASSLGAGRELFF
>.|TRBD1|TRBV6-5|TRBJ2-5
TGTGCCAGCGGGGACAGGGAGGGAGGGGAGACCCAGTACTTC
CASGDREGGETQYF
>once|.|TRBV7-9|TRBJ2-7
TGTGCCAGCAGCCGTTCAGGGCGGCCCTACGAGCAGTACTTC
CASSRSGRPYEQYF
>.|TRBD2|TRBV29-1|TRBJ2-7
TGCAGCGTCTCTAGCGGGAGGAGCTACGAGCAGTACTTC
CSVSSGRSYEQYF
>.|.|TRBV27|TRBJ1-2
TGTGCCAGCAGGGACGCGGGAGGCTATGGCTACACCTTC
CASRDAGGYGYTF
>.|.|TRBV27|TRBJ2-1
TGTGCCAGCAGTTTTGTTAAGGGTGCGGGAACGGATGAGCAGTTCTTC
CASSFVKGAGTDEQFF
>.|TRBD1|TRBV13|TRBJ1-4
TGTGCCAGCAGCCTGGGACAGCCAGGTGAAAAACTGTTTTTT
CASSLGQPGEKLFF
>.|.|TRBV19|TRBJ1-1
TGTGCCAGTAAGGTTGGGGCCACTGAAGCTTTCTTT
CASKVGATEAFF
>.|TRBD2|TRBV5-1|TRBJ2-3
TGCGCCAGCAGCTTGGCTAGCGGAGGTACAGATACGCAGTATTTT
CASSLASGGTDTQYF
>.|.|TRBV7-2|TRBJ2-3
TGTGCCAGCAGCAACGCACCTAGCACAGATACGCAGTATTTT
CASSNAPSTDTQYF
>.|TRBD1|TRBV13|TRBJ2-7
TGTGCCAGCAGCTCGCCCGGACAGGGAAACGAGCAGTACTTC
CASSSPGQGNEQYF
>.|TRBD2|TRBV27|TRBJ2-5
TGTGCCAGCAATCCGGGGGGGACCGTAGTACAAGAGACCCAGTACTTC
CASNPGGTVVQETQYF
>.|.|TRBV11-2|TRBJ2-1
TGTGCCAGCAGCTTAGGACCTTACGGGAGAGTCGGGGACAATGAGCAGTTCTTC
CASSLGPYGRVGDNEQFF
>.|TRBD1|TRBV7-6|TRBJ2-7
TGTGCCAGCAGCACCCGGGACAGCTCCTACGAGCAGTACTTC
CASSTRDSSYEQYF
>.|TRBD1|TRBV27|TRBJ2-7
TGTGCCAGCAGCCCCGGGACAGGGGGTTTCGAGCAGTACTTC
CASSPGTGGFEQYF
>once|.|TRBV14|TRBJ2-1
TGTGCCAGCAGCCCGATGGGAGCGGCCAAGTACAATGAGCAGTTCTTC
CASSPMGAAKYNEQFF
>.|TRBD2|TRBV15|TRBJ2-5
TGTGCCACCAGCAGAGATAAGTGGAGCGGGACAGAGACCCAGTACTTC
CATSRDKWSGTETQYF
>.|.|TRBV4-1|TRBJ2-3
TGCGCCAGCAGCCCCTCAGGGAGCAGCACAGATACGCAGTATTTT
CASSPSGSSTDTQYF
>once|.|TRBV7-9|TRBJ2-1
TGTGCCAGCAGCTTAGCGGTGAGGTTTCGGGATGAGCAGTTCTTC
CASSLAVRFRDEQFF
>.|.|TRBV13|TRBJ2-2
TGTGCCAGCAGCTTAGGGGGCGAAAAAGGTCGAACCGGGGAGCTGTTTTTT
CASSLGGEKGRTGELFF
>.|.|TRBV5-1|TRBJ2-1
TGCGCCAGCAGCTTGAACGGCGCAGGGCCCTCCTACAATGAGCAGTTCTTC
CASSLNGAGPSYNEQFF
>.|TRBD1|TRBV27|TRBJ1-2
TGTGCCAGCAGTTTGGGACAGGGGGCAGATGGCTACACCTTC
CASSLGQGADGYTF
>few|.|TRBV27|TRBJ2-2
TGTGCCAGCACCACCGTGGGGGGACAAGCGGGCGGGGAGCTGTTTTTT
CASTTVGGQAGGELFF
>.|.|TRBV27|TRBJ1-2
TGTGCCAGCAGTTTAGGGAGCAACTATGGCTACACCTTC
CASSLGSNYGYTF
>.|.|TRBV28|TRBJ1-1
TGTGCCAGCAGTCCCGGGCCTGAAGCTTTCTTT
CASSPGPEAFF
>.|.|TRBV19|TRBJ2-1
TGTGCCAGTAGTATAGTAGGTTCCTACAATGAGCAGTTCTTC
CASSIVGSYNEQFF
>.|TRBD1|TRBV5-6|TRBJ1-2
TGTGCCAGCAGCTTGGGGGACAGTGGGTATGGCTACACCTTC
CASSLGDSGYGYTF
>once|TRBD1|TRBV27|TRBJ2-7
TGTGCCAGCAGTAATTTAGGGACAGGATCCTACGAGCAGTACTTC
CASSNLGTGSYEQYF
>.|TRBD1|TRBV4-1|TRBJ1-5
TGCGCCAGCAGCCCAGCCGGGACAGGGGATGTGTGGGGCAATCAGCCCCAGCATTTT
CASSPAGTGDVWGNQPQHF
>.|TRBD2|TRBV11-3|TRBJ2-1
TGTGCCAGCAGCCCTGAAGGGCTAGCGGACAATGAGCAGTTCTTC
CASSPEGLADNEQFF
>few|TRBD2|TRBV5-1|TRBJ2-1
TGCGCCAGCAGCGCCATCGAGGGAGCGGGAGGGCCACATGAGCAGTTCTTC
CASSAIEGAGGPHEQFF
>.|TRBD1|TRBV6-5|TRBJ1-6
TGTGCCAGCAGTTTGGACAGGGGGATGCCCCTCCACTTT
CASSLDRGMPLHF
>once|.|TRBV19|TRBJ2-7
TGTGCCAGTAGTACCTACAACTACGAGCAGTACTTC
CASSTYNYEQYF
>.|TRBD1|TRBV6-1|TRBJ1-1
TGTGCCATCCCCCGGACGACAGGGACCAACACTGAAGCTTTCTTT
CAIPRTTGTNTEAFF
>.|.|TRBV5-5|TRBJ1-5
TGTGCCAGCAGCCCTATTGACGGACATAGCAATCAGCCCCAGCATTTT
CASSPIDGHSNQPQHF
>.|TRBD2|TRBV6-5|TRBJ2-1
TGTGCCAGCAGTTCCCGGACTAGCGGGGACAATGAGCAGTTCTTC
CASSSRTSGDNEQFF
>once|.|TRBV6-5|TRBJ1-5
TGTGCCAGCAGTTCGGGACAAGATAGCAATCAGCCCCAGCATTTT
CASSSGQDSNQPQHF
>.|TRBD2|TRBV7-9|TRBJ2-7
TGTGCCAGCAGCGTTAGCGGGAGGCTCTACGAGCAGTACTTC
CASSVSGRLYEQYF
>.|TRBD1|TRBV19|TRBJ1-1
TGTGCCAGTAGTATCCCAACAGGGGTGGGCACTGAAGCTTTCTTT
CASSIPTGVGTEAFF
>.|TRBD1|TRBV5-8|TRBJ1-5
TGTGCCAGCAGCCCCGGACAGGGAAATCAGCCCCAGCATTTT
CASSPGQGNQPQHF
>.|TRBD2|TRBV10-2|TRBJ2-3
TGCGCCAGCAGAGATTTCCCGGGACTAGTTGGAGATACGCAGTATTTT
CASRDFPGLVGDTQYF
>.|.|TRBV5-6|TRBJ2-7
TGTGCCAGCAGCAGTTATAGGGGGAGCTCCTACGAGCAGTACTTC
CASSSYRGSSYEQYF
>.|TRBD1|TRBV4-1|TRBJ1-2
TGCGCCAGCAGCCAGACAGGGGGCGGAAACTATGGCTACACCTTC
CASSQTGGGNYGYTF
>.|TRBD1|TRBV5-1|TRBJ2-7
TGCGCCAGCAGCTTCCAGGGGGCTCCCTACGAGCAGTACTTC
CASSFQGAPYEQYF
>.|TRBD2|TRBV6-5|TRBJ2-5
TGTGCCAGCAGCTCCCTCGGACGAGCGGGACAGTACTTC
CASSSLGRAGQYF
>.|.|TRBV9|TRBJ1-1
TGTGCCAGCAGCCCTCTCAACACTGAAGCTTTCTTT
CASSPLNTEAFF
>once|TRBD1|TRBV7-3|TRBJ1-1
TGTGCCAGCAGCTCAGTCCCGGGACAGGGGGCCGGCACTGAAGCTTTCTTT
CASSSVPGQGAGTEAFF